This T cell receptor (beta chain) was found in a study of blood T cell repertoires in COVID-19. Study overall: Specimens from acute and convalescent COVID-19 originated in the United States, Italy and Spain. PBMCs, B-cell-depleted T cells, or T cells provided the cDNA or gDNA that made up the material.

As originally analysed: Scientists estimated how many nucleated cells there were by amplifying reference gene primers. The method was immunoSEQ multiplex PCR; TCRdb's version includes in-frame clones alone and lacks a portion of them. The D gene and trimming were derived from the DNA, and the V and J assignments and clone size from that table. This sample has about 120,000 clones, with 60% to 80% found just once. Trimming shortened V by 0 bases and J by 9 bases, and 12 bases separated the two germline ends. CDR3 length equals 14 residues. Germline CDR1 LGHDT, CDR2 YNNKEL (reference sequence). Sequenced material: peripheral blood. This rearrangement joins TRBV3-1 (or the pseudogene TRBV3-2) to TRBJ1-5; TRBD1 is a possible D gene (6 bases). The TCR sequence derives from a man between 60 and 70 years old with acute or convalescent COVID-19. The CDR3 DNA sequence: TGTGCCAGCAGCCAAGACAGGGGCATCGGGCCCCAGCATTTT. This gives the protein CASSQDRGIGPQHF.